Below are 19 T cell receptor beta chains sequenced from a single sample in a study of blood T cell repertoires in COVID-19. Sequencing used immunoSEQ multiplex PCR; TCRdb keeps in-frame clones, though not all of them. Among over 50,000 clones listed, approximately 88% were seen once. Sequencing was done on a sample of peripheral blood. Receptors were obtained from a man in his sixties with COVID-19, enrolled during active disease.

The V call is TRBV2, the J call TRBJ1-6; D is ambiguous. V lost 2 bases, J lost 14 bases, and 13 bases lay in between. The CDR3 is 13 amino acids. Germline V gene lookup returns CDR1 SNHLY and CDR2 FYNNEI. The CDR3 spells CASSEYPSFALHF. In nucleotides, the CDR3 is TGTGCCAGCAGTGAATACCCCAGTTTTGCCCTCCACTTT.

The chain is built from TRBV6-5 and TRBJ1-1; D possibly corresponds to TRBD1 (6 bases). The V and J ends lost 2 bases and 1 base respectively, with 11 bases between them. CDR1 and CDR2 (germline): MNHEY, SVGAGI. The CDR3 has 15 amino acids. The CDR3 reads CASSYNQGTNTEAFF. CDR3 sequence (DNA): TGTGCCAGCAGTTACAATCAGGGGACGAACACTGAAGCTTTCTTT.

The rearrangement joins TRBV5-6 to TRBJ2-5; D is perhaps TRBD2 (5 bases). V lost 3 bases and J lost 5, with 14 bases in between. The length of the CDR3 is 14 residues. Germline V gives CDR1 SGHDT, CDR2 YYEEEE. Here the CDR3 reads CASSSPGGPETQYF. CDR3 sequence (DNA): TGTGCCAGCAGCTCCCCAGGAGGTCCGGAGACCCAGTACTTC. Full variable domain (rest looked up from reference TRBV5-6 and TRBJ2-5): DAGVTQSPTHLIKTRGQQVTLRCSPKSGHDTVSWYQQALGQGPQFIFQYYEEEERQRGNFPDRFSGHQFPNYSSELNVNALLLGDSALYLCASSSPGGPETQYFGPGTRLLVL.

The J gene is TRBJ1-2, the V gene TRBV9; D ambiguous. The CDR3 has 13 residues. V was shortened by 1 base and J by 4 bases, with 8 bases between the two germline ends. The germline CDR1 and CDR2 sequences are SGDLS and YYNGEE. For the CDR3, the DNA is TGTGCCAGCAGCGTACAGCGGACCTATGGCTACACCTTC. Translation gives CASSVQRTYGYTF.

The chain couples TRBV14 to TRBJ1-1; D remains unclear. Germline CDR1 reads SGHDN; CDR2 reads FVKESK. Trimming took 5 bases from V and 7 from J, leaving 8 bases between them. This CDR3 has 11 amino acids. The CDR3 region is CASSSRLEAFF. CDR3 nucleotides: TGTGCCAGCAGCTCCAGGCTTGAAGCTTTCTTT.

The chain is built from TRBV5-6 and TRBJ2-3; 10 bases match TRBD2. CDR3 length equals 18 residues. In germline, CDR1 is SGHDT, CDR2 YYEEEE. Trimming at V came to 4 bases and at J to 8 bases, leaving 19 bases not matched to a gene. The CDR3 here is CASSEGHTSGIPTPTQYF. The CDR3 bases are TGTGCCAGCAGCGAAGGACACACTAGCGGGATCCCCACCCCTACGCAGTATTTT.

The chain has TRBV30 and TRBJ2-2, with D perhaps TRBD2 (6 bases). This CDR3 contains 14 residues. Germline V gene lookup returns CDR1 GTSNPN and CDR2 SVGIG (reference sequence). V gave up 8 bases and J gave up 5 bases, with 18 bases separating them. CDR3 region: CAAPGGTETGELFF. In nucleotides, the CDR3 is TGTGCCGCACCTGGGGGGACGGAGACCGGGGAGCTGTTTTTT.

This chain joins TRBV3-1 (or the pseudogene TRBV3-2) and TRBJ2-3, with 7 positions matching TRBD2. Germline CDR1 LGHDT, CDR2 YNNKEL (reference sequence). Trimming cost V 3 bases and J 2 bases; bases outside gene matches: 11. The CDR3 extends over 17 amino acids. The CDR3 DNA reads TGTGCCAGCAGCCAGTCCAGCGGGATACATGACACAGATACGCAGTATTTT. Protein sequence: CASSQSSGIHDTDTQYF.

The chain uses TRBV9 and TRBJ2-1; D not resolved. The V end lost 0 bases, the J end lost 1 base, and 8 bases lay between the germline ends. CDR1 and CDR2 from the germline V gene are SGDLS and YYNGEE. The CDR3 runs to 15 residues. DNA of the CDR3: TGTGCCAGCAGCGTAGATCCAGGATCCTACAATGAGCAGTTCTTC. It codes for CASSVDPGSYNEQFF.

This chain links TRBV20-1 with TRBJ1-2; D might be TRBD1 (6 bases). The CDR3 covers 14 residues. Trimming pared 3 bases from V and 2 bases from J, leaving 13 bases between. Germline V lookup: CDR1 DFQATT, CDR2 SNEGSKA (reference sequence). The CDR3 bases are TGCAGTGCTAGTTATCAGGGGTCGAACTATGGCTACACCTTC. It codes for CSASYQGSNYGYTF.

This sequence joins TRBV3-1 (or the pseudogene TRBV3-2) and TRBJ2-7; D not resolved. Germline V gene sequence: CDR1 LGHDT, CDR2 YNNKEL (reference sequence). V was shortened by 4 bases and J by 3 bases, with 4 bases between the two germline ends. There are 11 residues in the CDR3. The CDR3 spells CASSLYYEQYF. As DNA, the CDR3 is TGTGCCAGCAGCCTATACTACGAGCAGTACTTC.

This chain connects TRBV5-4 to TRBJ2-7; 7 bases line up with TRBD1. The V and J ends lost 4 bases and 3 bases, in that order; junction bases with no gene match: 7. This CDR3 has 14 residues. The germline V gene encodes CDR1 SGHNT and CDR2 YYREEE (reference sequence). CDR3 bases: TGTGCCAGCAGCGCCGGGACAGCGAACTACGAGCAGTACTTC. Its translation: CASSAGTANYEQYF.

The chain combines TRBV6-1 with TRBJ1-4; 10 bases map to TRBD1. V was pared by 2 bases and J by 10 bases, with 7 bases of the junction left unmatched. This CDR3 comprises 15 residues. The germline CDR1 and CDR2 sequences are MNHNS and SASEGT. The CDR3 bases are TGTGCCAGCAGTGAATTCGACAGGGGGCCTCGAAAACTGTTTTTT. It encodes CASSEFDRGPRKLFF.

The chain joins TRBV5-5 to TRBJ2-1; 11 positions match TRBD2. The germline CDR1 and CDR2 sequences are SGHKS and YYEKEE (reference sequence). This CDR3 region has 15 residues. The ends lost 0 bases at V and 4 bases at J; junction bases unmatched: 0. CDR3 coding DNA: TGTGCCAGCAGCTTGGGACTAGCGGGGTACAATGAGCAGTTCTTC. This codes for CASSLGLAGYNEQFF. Drawing the rest from reference TRBV5-5 and TRBJ2-1, the complete variable domain is DAGVTQSPTHLIKTRGQQVTLRCSPISGHKSVSWYQQVLGQGPQFIFQYYEKEERGRGNFPDRFSARQFPNYSSELNVNALLLGDSALYLCASSLGLAGYNEQFFGPGTRLTVL.

The V gene is TRBV6-5, the J gene TRBJ2-7, with D maybe TRBD2 (6 bases). CDR3 size: 12 residues. V was trimmed by 6 bases and J by 2 bases, leaving 8 bases between them. Germline V gene data show CDR1 as MNHEY and CDR2 as SVGAGI. CDR3 protein: CASSTSPYEQYF. In nucleotides, the CDR3 is TGTGCCAGCAGCACTAGCCCCTACGAGCAGTACTTC.

This clone was counted once. The J gene is TRBJ2-4, the V gene TRBV28; the match to TRBD1 covers 8 bases. CDR1 MDHEN and CDR2 SYDVKM come from the germline V gene. J gave up 3 bases and V 6 bases, and 4 bases lay outside the gene matches. The CDR3 sequence is 14 residues long. The CDR3 sequence: CASSPGQGKNIQYF. In nucleotides, the CDR3 is TGTGCCAGCAGCCCAGGACAGGGCAAAAACATTCAGTACTTC.

This chain uses TRBV12-3 or TRBV12-4 with TRBJ1-2, with D hard to call. Trimming left V 5 bases short and J 1 base short, with 8 bases between. This CDR3 has 13 amino acids. CDR3 nucleotide sequence: TGTGCCAGCAGTACAGCCTTTAACTATGGCTACACCTTC. Translation: CASSTAFNYGYTF.

The count of this clone is one. The rearrangement joins TRBV28 to TRBJ1-1, with D unresolved. CDR1 is MDHEN, CDR2 SYDVKM, per germline. CDR3 length: 15 amino acids. The V gene lost 5 bases and the J gene lost 8 bases, with 21 bases spanning the gap. CDR3 loop: CASSKTGLPVEEAFF. CDR3 in DNA: TGTGCCAGCAGTAAAACTGGCCTGCCGGTGGAGGAAGCTTTCTTT.

This chain uses TRBV6-5 with TRBJ2-7; 10 nucleotides match TRBD2. V lost 5 bases, J lost 3 bases, and 7 bases stayed unmatched. The CDR3 sequence is 15 residues long. Germline assignment: CDR1 MNHEY and CDR2 SVGAGI. The CDR3 DNA reads as TGTGCCAGCAGTACCGGGACTAGCGATTTCTACGAGCAGTACTTC. Residues: CASSTGTSDFYEQYF.